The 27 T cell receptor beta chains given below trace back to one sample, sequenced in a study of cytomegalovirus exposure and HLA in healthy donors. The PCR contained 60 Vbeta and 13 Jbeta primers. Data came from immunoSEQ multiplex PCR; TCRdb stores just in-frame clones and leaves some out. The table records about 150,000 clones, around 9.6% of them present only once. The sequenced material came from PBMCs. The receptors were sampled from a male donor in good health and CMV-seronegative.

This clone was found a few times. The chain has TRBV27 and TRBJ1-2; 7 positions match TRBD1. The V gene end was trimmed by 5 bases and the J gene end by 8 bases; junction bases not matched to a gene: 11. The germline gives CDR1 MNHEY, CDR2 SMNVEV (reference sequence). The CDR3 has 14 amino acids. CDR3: CASSTRQGSGGYTF. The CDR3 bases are TGTGCCAGCAGTACAAGACAGGGCTCGGGAGGCTACACCTTC.

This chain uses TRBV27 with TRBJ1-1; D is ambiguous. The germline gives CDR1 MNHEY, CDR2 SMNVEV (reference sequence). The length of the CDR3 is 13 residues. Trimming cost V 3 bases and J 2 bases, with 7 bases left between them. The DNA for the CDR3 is TGTGCCAGCAGTTTCGGTCTTAACACTGAAGCTTTCTTT. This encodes CASSFGLNTEAFF.

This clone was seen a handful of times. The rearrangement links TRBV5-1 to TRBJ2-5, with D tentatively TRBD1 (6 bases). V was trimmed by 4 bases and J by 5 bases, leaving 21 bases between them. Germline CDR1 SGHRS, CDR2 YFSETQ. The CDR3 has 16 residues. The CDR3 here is CASSARQDLRMETQYF. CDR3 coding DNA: TGCGCCAGCAGCGCGAGACAGGATCTAAGGATGGAGACCCAGTACTTC.

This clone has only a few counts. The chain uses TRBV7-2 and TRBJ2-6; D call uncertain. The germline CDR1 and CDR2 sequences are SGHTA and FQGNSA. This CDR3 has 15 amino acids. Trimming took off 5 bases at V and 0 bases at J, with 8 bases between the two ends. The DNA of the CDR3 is TGTGCCAGCAGCCTACAGCCCTCTGGGGCCAACGTCCTGACTTTC. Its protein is CASSLQPSGANVLTF.

This CDR3 is CASQSDRVNTEAFF. In nucleotides, the CDR3 is TGTGCCAGCCAATCAGACAGGGTGAACACTGAAGCTTTCTTT. The gene calls are TRBV25-1 and TRBJ1-1, with TRBD1 matching over 7 bases. The CDR3 is 14 residues long. Trimming took 8 bases from V and 0 from J; bases not matched to a gene: 6. Looked up from germline, CDR1 is MGHDK and CDR2 is SYGVNS.

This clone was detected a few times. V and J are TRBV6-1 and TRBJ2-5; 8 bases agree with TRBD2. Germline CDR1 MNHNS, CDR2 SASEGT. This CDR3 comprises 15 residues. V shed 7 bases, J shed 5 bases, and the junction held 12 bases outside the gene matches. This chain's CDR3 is CASTSRAGVRETQYF. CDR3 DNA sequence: TGTGCCAGCACGAGTCGAGCGGGAGTTAGGGAGACCCAGTACTTC.

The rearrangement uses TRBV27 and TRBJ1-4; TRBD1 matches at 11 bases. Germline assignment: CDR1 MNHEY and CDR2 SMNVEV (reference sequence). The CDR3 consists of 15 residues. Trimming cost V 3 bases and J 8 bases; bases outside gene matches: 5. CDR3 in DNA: TGTGCCAGCAGTTTGGGGGACAGGGGGAGAGAAAAACTGTTTTTT. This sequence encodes CASSLGDRGREKLFF.

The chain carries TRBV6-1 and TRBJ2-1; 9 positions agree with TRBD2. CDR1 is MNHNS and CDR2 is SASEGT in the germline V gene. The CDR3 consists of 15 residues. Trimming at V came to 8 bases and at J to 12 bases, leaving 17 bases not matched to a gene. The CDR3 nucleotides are TGTGCCAGCGGAGCGGGGACTAGCCGGGAAGGATGGCAGTTCTTC. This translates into CASGAGTSREGWQFF.

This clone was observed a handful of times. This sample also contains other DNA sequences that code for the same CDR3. The CDR3 DNA is TGCGCCAGCAGCTTGGCCCCGGACAGGCTGAACACCGGGGAGCTGTTTTTT. It translates to CASSLAPDRLNTGELFF. J is TRBJ2-2 and V is TRBV5-1; the match to TRBD1 covers 7 bases. The germline V gene has CDR1 SGHRS and CDR2 YFSETQ. Trimming cost V 0 bases and J 1 base; bases outside gene matches: 6. This CDR3 has 17 amino acids. Filled out from reference TRBV5-1 and TRBJ2-2, the complete variable domain reads KAGVTQTPRYLIKTRGQQVTLSCSPISGHRSVSWYQQTPGQGLQFLFEYFSETQRNKGNFPGRFSGRQFSNSRSEMNVSTLELGDSALYLCASSLAPDRLNTGELFFGEGSRLTVL.

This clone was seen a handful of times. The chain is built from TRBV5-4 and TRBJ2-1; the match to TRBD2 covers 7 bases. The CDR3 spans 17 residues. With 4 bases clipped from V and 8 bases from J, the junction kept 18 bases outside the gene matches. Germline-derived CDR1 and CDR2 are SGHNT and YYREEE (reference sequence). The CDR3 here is CASSPSLGTTSGDEQFF. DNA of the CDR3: TGTGCCAGCAGCCCTTCACTAGGGACTACCTCTGGGGATGAGCAGTTCTTC.

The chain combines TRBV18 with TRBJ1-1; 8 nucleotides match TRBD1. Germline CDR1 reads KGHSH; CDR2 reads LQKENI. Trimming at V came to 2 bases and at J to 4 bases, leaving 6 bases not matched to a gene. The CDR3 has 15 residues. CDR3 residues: CASSPTDREGTEAFF. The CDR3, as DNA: TGTGCCAGCTCACCAACGGACAGGGAAGGCACTGAAGCTTTCTTT.

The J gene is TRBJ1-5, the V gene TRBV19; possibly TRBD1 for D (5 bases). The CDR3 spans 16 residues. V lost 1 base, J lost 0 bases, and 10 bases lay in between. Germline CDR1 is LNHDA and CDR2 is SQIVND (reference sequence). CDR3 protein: CASSIGGRDSNQPQHF. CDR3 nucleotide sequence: TGTGCCAGTAGTATAGGGGGCAGGGATAGCAATCAGCCCCAGCATTTT.

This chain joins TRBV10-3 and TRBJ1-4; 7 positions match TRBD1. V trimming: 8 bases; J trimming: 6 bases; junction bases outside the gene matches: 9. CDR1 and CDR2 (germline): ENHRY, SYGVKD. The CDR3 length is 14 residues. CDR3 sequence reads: CAIRKQGTDEKLFF. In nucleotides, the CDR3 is TGTGCCATCCGTAAACAGGGGACTGATGAAAAACTGTTTTTT.

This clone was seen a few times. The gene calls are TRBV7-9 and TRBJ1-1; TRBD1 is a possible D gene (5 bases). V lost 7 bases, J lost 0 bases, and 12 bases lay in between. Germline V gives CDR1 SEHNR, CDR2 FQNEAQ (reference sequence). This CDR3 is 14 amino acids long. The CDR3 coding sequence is TGTGCCAGCAATCAGGGAACGATGAACACTGAAGCTTTCTTT. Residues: CASNQGTMNTEAFF.

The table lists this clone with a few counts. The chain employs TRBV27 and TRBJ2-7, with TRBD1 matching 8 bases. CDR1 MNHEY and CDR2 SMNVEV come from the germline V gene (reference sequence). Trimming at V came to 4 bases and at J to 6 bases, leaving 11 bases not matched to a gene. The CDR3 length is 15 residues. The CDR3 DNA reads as TGTGCCAGCAGTTGGGACATAAGCACAGGGGGCGAGCAGTACTTC. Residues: CASSWDISTGGEQYF.

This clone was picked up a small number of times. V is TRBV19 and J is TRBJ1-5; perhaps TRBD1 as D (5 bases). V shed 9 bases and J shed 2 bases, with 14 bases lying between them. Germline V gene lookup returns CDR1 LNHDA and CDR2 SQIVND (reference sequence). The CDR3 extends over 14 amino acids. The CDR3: CASNWEGRNQPQHF. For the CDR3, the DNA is TGTGCCAGCAATTGGGAGGGGCGCAATCAGCCCCAGCATTTT.

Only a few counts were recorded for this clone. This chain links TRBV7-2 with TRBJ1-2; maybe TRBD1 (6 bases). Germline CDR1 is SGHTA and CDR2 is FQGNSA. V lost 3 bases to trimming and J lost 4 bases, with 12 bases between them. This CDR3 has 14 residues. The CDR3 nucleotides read TGTGCCAGCAGCTTCCTTAAGGACAGCTATGGCTACACCTTC. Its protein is CASSFLKDSYGYTF.

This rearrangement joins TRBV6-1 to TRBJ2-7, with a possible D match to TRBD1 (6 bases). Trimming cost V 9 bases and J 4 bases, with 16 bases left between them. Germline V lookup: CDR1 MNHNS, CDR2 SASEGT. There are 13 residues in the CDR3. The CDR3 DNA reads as TGTGCCAGTTACTTTACAGGGTCTTACGAGCAGTACTTC. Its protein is CASYFTGSYEQYF.

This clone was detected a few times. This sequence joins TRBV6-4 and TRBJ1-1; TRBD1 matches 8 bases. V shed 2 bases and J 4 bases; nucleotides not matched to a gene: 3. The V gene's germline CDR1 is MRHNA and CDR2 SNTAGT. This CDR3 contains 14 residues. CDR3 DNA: TGTGCCAGCAGTGACCGAGACAGGGGCACTGAAGCTTTCTTT. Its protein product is CASSDRDRGTEAFF.

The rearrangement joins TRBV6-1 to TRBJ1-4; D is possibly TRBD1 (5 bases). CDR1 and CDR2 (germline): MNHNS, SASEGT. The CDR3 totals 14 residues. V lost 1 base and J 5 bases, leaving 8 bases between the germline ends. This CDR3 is CASSEGQINEKLFF. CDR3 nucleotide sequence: TGTGCCAGCAGTGAAGGACAGATCAATGAAAAACTGTTTTTT.

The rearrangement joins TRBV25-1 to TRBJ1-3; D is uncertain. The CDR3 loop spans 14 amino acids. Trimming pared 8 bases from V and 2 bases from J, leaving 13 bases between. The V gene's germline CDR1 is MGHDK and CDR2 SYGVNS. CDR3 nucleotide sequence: TGTGCCAGCCCTACTGCTGCGACTGGAAACACCATATATTTT. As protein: CASPTAATGNTIYF.

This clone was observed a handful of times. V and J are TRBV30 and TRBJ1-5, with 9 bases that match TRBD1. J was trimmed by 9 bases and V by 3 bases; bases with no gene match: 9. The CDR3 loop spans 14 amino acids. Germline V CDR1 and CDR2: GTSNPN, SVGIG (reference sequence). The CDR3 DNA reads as TGTGCCTGGAGGCTTCCGGACAGGGGCGCGCCCCAGCATTTT. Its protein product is CAWRLPDRGAPQHF.

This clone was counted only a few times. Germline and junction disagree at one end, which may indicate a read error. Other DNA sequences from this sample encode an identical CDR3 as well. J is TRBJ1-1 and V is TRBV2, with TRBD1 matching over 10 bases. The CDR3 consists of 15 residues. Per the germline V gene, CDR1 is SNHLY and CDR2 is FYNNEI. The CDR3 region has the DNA TGCGCCAGCAGTAAAACCGGGACAGGGGATAGTGAAGCTTTCTTT. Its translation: CASSKTGTGDSEAFF. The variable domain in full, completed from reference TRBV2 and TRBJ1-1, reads EPEVTQTPSHQVTQMGQEVILRCVPISNHLYFYWYRQILGQKVEFLVSFYNNEISEKSEIFDDQFSVERPDGSNFTLKIRSTKLEDSAMYFCASSKTGTGDSEAFFGQGTRLTVV.

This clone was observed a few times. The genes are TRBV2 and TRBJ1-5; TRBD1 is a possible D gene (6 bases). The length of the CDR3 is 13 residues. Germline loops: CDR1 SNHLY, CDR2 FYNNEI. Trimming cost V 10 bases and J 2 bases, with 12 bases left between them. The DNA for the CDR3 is TGTGCCACCTCTTGGACAGGCAATCAGCCCCAGCATTTT. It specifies CATSWTGNQPQHF.

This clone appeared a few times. The chain's CDR3 is CASSFLVSAGGTEAFF. The CDR3 coding sequence is TGTGCCAGCAGTTTCTTAGTTTCTGCAGGAGGGACTGAAGCTTTCTTT. The chain recombines TRBV28 with TRBJ1-1, with D uncertain. The CDR3 runs to 16 residues. With 3 bases removed from V and 5 bases from J, the gap between germline ends came to 19 bases. Germline lookup yields CDR1 MDHEN and CDR2 SYDVKM.

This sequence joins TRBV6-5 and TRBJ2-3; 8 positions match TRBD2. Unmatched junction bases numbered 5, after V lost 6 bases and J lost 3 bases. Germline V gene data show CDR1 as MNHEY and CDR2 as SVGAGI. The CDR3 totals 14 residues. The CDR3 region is CASSVLAGTDTQYF. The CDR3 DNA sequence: TGTGCCAGCAGCGTGCTAGCGGGTACAGATACGCAGTATTTT.

CDR3 nucleotide sequence: TGCGCCAGCAGCCCCTACGGGGGGGGGAACACCGGGGAGCTGTTTTTT. It encodes CASSPYGGGNTGELFF. The V and J genes are TRBV4-1 and TRBJ2-2; 8 bases are a match to TRBD2. The trim removed 4 bases at V and 1 base at J, leaving 5 bases unmatched. The germline V gene has CDR1 MGHRA and CDR2 YSYEKL. This CDR3 region has 16 residues.